These T cell receptor beta chains were read from a single sample in a study of blood T cell repertoires in COVID-19. Only in-frame clones appear in the TCRdb table, and some are missing; sequencing was by immunoSEQ multiplex PCR. The sample has tens of thousands of clones, around 89% seen once. Input material: peripheral blood. All receptors come from an elderly woman with acute or convalescent COVID-19. CDR3s include the opening cysteine and the closing phenylalanine or tryptophan. Each record gives: J gene, V gene, D gene, clone size, CDR3 DNA, CDR3 protein. D genes are given only for firm matches. Clone size appears in some rows only: once, few, many, or a class for an expanded clone.

j_call: TRBJ2-7; v_call: TRBV10-3; d_call: NA; clone_size: once; cdr3_nt: TGTGCCATCAGTGAGCCCGCGGACAGACCTTTTCGCTTC; cdr3_aa: CAISEPADRPFRF
j_call: TRBJ1-4; v_call: TRBV7-2; d_call: TRBD1; clone_size: few; cdr3_nt: TGTGCCAGCAGCTCTGACAGGGGGGGGGAAAAACTGTTTTTT; cdr3_aa: CASSSDRGGEKLFF
j_call: TRBJ2-7; v_call: TRBV5-1; d_call: TRBD2; clone_size: NA; cdr3_nt: TGCGCCAGCAGCCCGGTAGCGGGATTCCGTTCCTACGAGCAGTACTTC; cdr3_aa: CASSPVAGFRSYEQYF
j_call: TRBJ1-5; v_call: TRBV23-1; d_call: NA; clone_size: NA; cdr3_nt: TGCGCCAGCAGTCAGAGGCGATTAACTTTAAATCAGCCCCAGCATTTT; cdr3_aa: CASSQRRLTLNQPQHF
j_call: TRBJ2-5; v_call: TRBV18; d_call: NA; clone_size: few; cdr3_nt: TGTGCCAGCTCACCACAGGAGAAGGAGACCCAGTACTTC; cdr3_aa: CASSPQEKETQYF
j_call: TRBJ2-5; v_call: TRBV18; d_call: NA; clone_size: NA; cdr3_nt: TGTGCCAGCTCACCACCGGTTGGGCGAGGGGAGACCCAGTACTTC; cdr3_aa: CASSPPVGRGETQYF
j_call: TRBJ2-7; v_call: TRBV6-2/TRBV6-3; d_call: TRBD1; clone_size: NA; cdr3_nt: TGTGCCAGCAGTCCGACCGGGACAGGCCTTCTCTCCTACGAGCAGTACTTC; cdr3_aa: CASSPTGTGLLSYEQYF
j_call: TRBJ1-3; v_call: TRBV3-1/TRBV3-2; d_call: TRBD1; clone_size: NA; cdr3_nt: TGTGCCAGCAGCCAAAGGGCAGGGGGGAGAAACACCATATATTTT; cdr3_aa: CASSQRAGGRNTIYF
j_call: TRBJ2-2; v_call: TRBV6-5; d_call: TRBD1; clone_size: NA; cdr3_nt: TGTGCCAGCAGCCGGGACAGGGAGAACACCGGGGAGCTGTTTTTT; cdr3_aa: CASSRDRENTGELFF
j_call: TRBJ1-2; v_call: TRBV9; d_call: NA; clone_size: NA; cdr3_nt: TGTGCCAGCAGCGTAGACCAGGGGAAGAGCTATGGCTACACCTTC; cdr3_aa: CASSVDQGKSYGYTF
j_call: TRBJ1-1; v_call: TRBV10-3; d_call: TRBD1; clone_size: NA; cdr3_nt: TGTGCCATCGCAGGGACAGGGGGCGCGGTTTTAACTGAAGCTTTCTTT; cdr3_aa: CAIAGTGGAVLTEAFF
j_call: TRBJ1-2; v_call: TRBV6-5; d_call: TRBD1; clone_size: NA; cdr3_nt: TGTGCCAGCACCCAAGGACAGGGGGGATCTGGCTACACCTTC; cdr3_aa: CASTQGQGGSGYTF